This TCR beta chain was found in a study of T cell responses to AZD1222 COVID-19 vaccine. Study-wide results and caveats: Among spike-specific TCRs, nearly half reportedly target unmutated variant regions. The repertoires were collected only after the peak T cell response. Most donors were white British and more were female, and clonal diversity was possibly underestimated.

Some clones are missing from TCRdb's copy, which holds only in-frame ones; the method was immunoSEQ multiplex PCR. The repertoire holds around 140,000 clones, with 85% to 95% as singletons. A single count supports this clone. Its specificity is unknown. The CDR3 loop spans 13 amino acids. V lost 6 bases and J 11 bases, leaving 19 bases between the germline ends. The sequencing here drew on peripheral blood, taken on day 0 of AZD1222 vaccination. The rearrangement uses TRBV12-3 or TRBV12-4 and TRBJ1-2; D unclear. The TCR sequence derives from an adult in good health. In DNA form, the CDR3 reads TGTGCCAGCAGCCCACCCGGGTCCTCGAGATACACCTTC. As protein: CASSPPGSSRYTF.